Here is one T cell receptor beta chain with its context. Some clones are missing from TCRdb's copy, which holds only in-frame ones; the method was immunoSEQ multiplex PCR. The sample lists tens of thousands of clones, around 96% seen once, with about 0.31% in the top ten. This sample was included in a study of technical replicates of blood from several donors. CDR3 length: 16 residues. Germline V gene data show CDR1 as SEHNR and CDR2 as FQNEAQ (reference sequence). Deletions cut 5 bases from V and 6 bases from J, with 21 bases between. The chain recombines TRBV7-9 with TRBJ2-3; TRBD2 is a possible D gene (6 bases). Sequencing was performed on T cells isolated from PBMCs. This clonotype was obtained from a human donor in good health. The CDR3 DNA reads as TGTGCCAGCAGCCCCCGGGTAGGGCGGGGCCGGGATACGCAGTATTTT. Its translation: CASSPRVGRGRDTQYF.